This T cell receptor beta chain was captured in a study of blood T cell repertoires in COVID-19. Cohort 3 recovery required two negative PCRs, clearance, or symptom resolution. The CDR3 has 17 amino acids. V shed 5 bases and J 4 bases; nucleotides not matched to a gene: 10. Germline CDR1 reads MNHEY; CDR2 reads SVGEGT. Libraries were prepared by immunoSEQ multiplex PCR; TCRdb keeps only in-frame clonotypes and omits some of them. The top ten hold over 4.5% of the sample, which has a few hundred thousand clones, around 86% seen once. Sequencing was performed on PBMCs or T cells enriched from blood (not recorded which). The sequence derives from a woman between 45 and 60 years old who had recovered from COVID-19. The chain employs TRBV6-2 or TRBV6-3 and TRBJ2-2; 10 nucleotides match TRBD1. The CDR3 sequence is CASSADPGQGTTGELFF. CDR3 nucleotide sequence: TGTGCCAGCAGTGCCGACCCGGGACAGGGGACCACCGGGGAGCTGTTTTTT.